The 8 T cell receptor beta chains reported below all come from one sample, sequenced in a study of beta chain features in type 1 diabetes. Reverse transcription of all isolated RNA meant that expressed TCRB transcripts were sequenced. Libraries were prepared by immunoSEQ multiplex PCR; TCRdb keeps only in-frame clonotypes and omits some of them. This table has 130,000 to 150,000 clones, about 9.2% appearing once. The sequenced sample consisted of central memory CD4+ T cells from blood. The source of these receptors is a man between 18 and 29 years old in good health.

This clone appeared a few times. The J gene is TRBJ2-2, the V gene TRBV6-1; 9 positions match TRBD1. CDR3 length equals 14 residues. Germline trimming cut 5 bases from V and 7 bases from J; bases unmatched to any gene: 5. CDR1 is MNHNS, CDR2 SASEGT, per germline. The CDR3: CASSRDRDGGELFF. DNA of the CDR3: TGTGCCAGCAGTAGGGACAGGGATGGCGGGGAGCTGTTTTTT.

This clone was picked up a small number of times. This chain links TRBV4-3 with TRBJ1-4, with D possibly matching TRBD1 (5 bases). Trimming removed 4 bases at V and 3 bases at J, with 12 bases between. The CDR3 runs to 15 residues. CDR1 and CDR2 from the germline V gene are LGHNA and YSLEER. The CDR3 sequence is CASSPAGPSNEKLFF. The DNA of the CDR3 is TGCGCCAGCAGCCCCGCGGGACCCTCTAATGAAAAACTGTTTTTT.

The chain has TRBV7-3 and TRBJ2-3; TRBD2 agrees at 8 bases. The CDR3 sequence is 16 residues long. V lost 5 bases, J lost 3 bases, and 10 bases stayed unmatched. Germline-derived CDR1 and CDR2 are SGHTA and FQGTGA. The CDR3, as DNA: TGTGCCAGCAGCCCCACCGCGGGGGGCCTGACAGATACGCAGTATTTT. Its translation is CASSPTAGGLTDTQYF.

The table lists this clone with a few counts. This chain links TRBV7-3 with TRBJ2-5, with D possibly matching TRBD1 (6 bases). Germline CDR1 reads SGHTA; CDR2 reads FQGTGA. The CDR3 has 13 residues. Trimming shortened V by 6 bases and J by 2 bases, and 10 bases separated the two germline ends. The CDR3, as DNA: TGTGCCAGCAGTTCCGACAGGCAAGAGACCCAGTACTTC. This codes for CASSSDRQETQYF. Combining the CDR3 with reference TRBV7-3 and TRBJ2-5 gives the whole variable domain GAGVSQTPSNKVTEKGKYVELRCDPISGHTALYWYRQSLGQGPEFLIYFQGTGAADDSGLPNDRFFAVRPEGSVSTLKIQRTERGDSAVYLCASSSDRQETQYFGPGTRLLVL.

This clone was picked up many times. The rearrangement uses TRBV30 and TRBJ2-7; TRBD1 matches at 7 bases. This CDR3 is built from 17 residues. CDR1 and CDR2 (germline): GTSNPN, SVGIG (reference sequence). V dropped 1 base and J dropped 0; count of bases not matched to a gene: 12. In DNA form, the CDR3 reads TGTGCCTGGAGTGCCACCTGGGGACAGATGATCTCCTACGAGCAGTACTTC. Protein: CAWSATWGQMISYEQYF.

This clone came up a few times. J is TRBJ2-6 and V is TRBV25-1; 11 bases map to TRBD1. Germline V gene sequence: CDR1 MGHDK, CDR2 SYGVNS. There are 17 residues in the CDR3. The J segment lost 2 bases and the V segment lost 2 bases, leaving 2 bases of the junction unmatched. The CDR3 nucleotides read TGTGCCAGCAGTGAAGAGGGACAGGGGGCTGGGGCCAACGTCCTGACTTTC. Its protein is CASSEEGQGAGANVLTF.

The gene calls are TRBV6-4 and TRBJ2-1; 11 nucleotides match TRBD2. This CDR3 is 15 amino acids long. Germline values: CDR1 MRHNA, CDR2 SNTAGT. Germline trimming cut 4 bases from V and 3 bases from J; bases unmatched to any gene: 2. CDR3 sequence reads: CASSVGTSGYNEQFF. DNA for the CDR3: TGTGCCAGCAGTGTTGGGACTAGCGGCTACAATGAGCAGTTCTTC.

This clone has just a few counts. The J gene is TRBJ2-1, the V gene TRBV9, with 11 bases matching TRBD2. The ends lost 0 bases at V and 6 bases at J; junction bases unmatched: 8. This CDR3 spans 17 amino acids. CDR1 is SGDLS and CDR2 is YYNGEE in the germline V gene. The CDR3 DNA sequence: TGTGCCAGCAGCGTAGCTCCCCTAGCGGGGGGTATCAATGAGCAGTTCTTC. This sequence encodes CASSVAPLAGGINEQFF.